This T cell receptor (beta chain) was documented in a study of shared clonotypes between healthy human individuals (dated by TCRdb to about 2020). Turning to the overall study: A couple of women and a few men aged 18 to 49 years were included in the cohort. For each donor, CD4 naive and CD4 memory were each given three plates, CD8 naive was given two plates, and CD8 memory was given one plate. The study deeply sequenced blood TCR repertoires of five healthy adults to estimate repertoire size and the extent of clonotype sharing between individuals. Different laboratories and diverse techniques were used to prepare libraries and sequence TCR repertoires, to increase sequencing depth and limit assay-specific biases. Between about 0.94 and 8.9 billion PBMCs per donor were obtained by leukapheresis. What the authors observed across the whole study: Rarefaction of sorted-subset datasets indicated incomplete sequencing despite the large sequencing depth. Pairwise subsampling led to the expectation that sequencing depth would affect the degree of clonotype sharing among donors. Because the study included a small number of donors, the genetic and exposure-history diversity represented was limited. Compared with non-shared clonotypes, clonotypes shared by all four sorted-subset donors had higher generation probabilities. Approximately 5% of naive CD4, 3.5% of naive CD8, 2% to 2.5% of memory CD4, and over 0.35% of memory CD8 clonotypes were shared across several donors. Only blood was sampled, and tissue TCR repertoires likely differ from those in blood. Larger estimated clonotype richness was generally found for naive subsets than for memory subsets.

The donors were healthy, HIV-negative adults who had no recently reported acute infections or vaccinations. Every donor was a Caucasian adult residing in Nashville, Tennessee, USA. Magnetic negative selection was used to enrich CD4+ T cells, after which naive cells were positively selected on CD45RA and the negative fraction became the memory subset. Blood was collected by leukapheresis, and PBMCs were isolated by Ficoll-Histopaque density gradient centrifugation and then cryopreserved in liquid nitrogen vapor phase. Analytical flow cytometry was used to check the purity and quantity of every magnetically sorted T cell population. Genomic DNA was isolated from every sorted fraction and measured by UV absorbance on a Nanodrop 2000c. Notes on this clone: The antigen it binds to is not known. It has no much larger one-base neighbor in the sample; base qualities were not kept. The same CDR3 arises from other DNA sequences in this sample as well.

Using the deep immunoSEQ assay, multiplex PCR amplified TCR CDR3 regions from genomic DNA. Extracted genomic DNA from each cell subset was distributed evenly across all wells of several immunoSEQ 96-well plates, and each plate was treated as a replicate. For sorted subsets, around 200 ng genomic DNA, equal to 25,000 to 35,000 T cell genomes, was loaded into each replicate PCR. The purified libraries were quantified using a Qubit 3.0 fluorometer, sized with a Bioanalyzer 2100, and then quantified again using the KAPA Library Quantification kit. Each immunoSEQ 96-well plate was sequenced on its own single-read 150-cycle Illumina NextSeq 550 flow cell. Turning to the authors' computational methods: Because only junctional sequences without quality scores were contained in the immunoSEQ output, filtering matching that applied to full-length reads could not be performed. To assign V/J genes and CDR3, sequences were annotated against IMGT germline references using PyIR, a Python wrapper for IgBLAST v1.9. Reads with weak V/J assignments (E-value above 1e-6), missing CDR3, stop codons, out-of-frame junctions, or ambiguous translated residues were removed. V3J clonotypes were defined as sequences sharing an identical inferred V gene, J gene, and CDR3 amino acid sequence. To compute the percentage overlap between repertoires, the number of shared unique clonotypes was divided by the size of the smaller repertoire. Repertoire richness was assessed with RTK rarefaction, the Chao1 estimator, and Recon v2.1 estimates of unobserved clonotypes. Generation probabilities for all TCRbeta clonotypes obtained by the gDNA method from a handful of donors were computed using OLGA. This immuneACCESS table, as held by TCRdb, lists in-frame sequences with V and J called but not all clones. Of the missing ones, under half trace to an unresolved V gene in checked studies; the others have no known cause. From that table come the V and J calls and clone size; the DNA was used to work out D and trimming. The sample has 700,000 or so clones on record, approximately 75% of them singletons. The ten largest clones represent about 1.8% of the sample.

Per the germline V gene (reference sequence), SGHNT is the CDR1 and YYREEE is the CDR2. The CDR3 covers 16 residues, taking in both the cysteine and the phenylalanine. The sequence is cut down to CDR3 DNA, 48 bases in frame from base 1. Ends trimmed: V by 4 bases, J by 3 bases; bases unmatched to a gene: 3. This receptor was obtained from a woman between 25 and 40 years old in good health. The sample comprised memory CD4+ T cells sorted from blood. The cell subset or site label on this specimen signifies: CD45RA-negative fraction. The V and J segments used are TRBV5-4 and TRBJ2-3, and 15 junction bases match TRBD2. The DNA sequence is given as TGTGCCAGCAGCGGGGGGACTAGCGGGAGGACAGATACGCAGTATTTT. This codes for CASSGGTSGRTDTQYF.